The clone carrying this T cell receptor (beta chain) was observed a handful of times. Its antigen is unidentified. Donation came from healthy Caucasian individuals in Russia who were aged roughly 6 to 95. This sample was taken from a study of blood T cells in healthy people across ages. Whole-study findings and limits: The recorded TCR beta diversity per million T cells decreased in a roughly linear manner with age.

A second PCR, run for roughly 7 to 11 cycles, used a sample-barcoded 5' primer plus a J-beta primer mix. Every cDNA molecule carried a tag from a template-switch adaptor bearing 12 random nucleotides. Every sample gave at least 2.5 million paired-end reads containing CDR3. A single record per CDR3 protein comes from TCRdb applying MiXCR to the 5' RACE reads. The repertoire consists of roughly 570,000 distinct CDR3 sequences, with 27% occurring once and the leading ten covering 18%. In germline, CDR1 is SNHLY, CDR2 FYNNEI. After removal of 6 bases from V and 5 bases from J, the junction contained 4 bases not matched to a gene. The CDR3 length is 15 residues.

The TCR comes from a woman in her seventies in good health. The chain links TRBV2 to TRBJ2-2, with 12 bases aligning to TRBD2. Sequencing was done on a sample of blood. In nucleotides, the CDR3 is TGTGCCAGCAGCGGACTAGCGGGGAGGACCGGGGAGCTGTTTTTT. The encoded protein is CASSGLAGRTGELFF.